These 25 T cell receptor beta chains were all obtained from the same sample, sequenced in a study of blood T cell repertoires in COVID-19. The table came from immunoSEQ multiplex PCR; TCRdb's copy has only in-frame clones and leaves some out. The data contain roughly 64,000 clones, approximately 92% of them singletons. Sequencing was carried out using peripheral blood. All receptors derive from a woman aged 80 or older with active COVID-19.

The rearrangement uses TRBV6-5 and TRBJ2-1, with D tentatively TRBD2 (5 bases). The CDR3 contains 15 residues. Per the germline V gene, CDR1 is MNHEY and CDR2 is SVGAGI. V was trimmed by 2 bases and J by 7 bases, leaving 15 bases between them. The chain's CDR3 is CASSYGPGSVNEQFF. The CDR3 coding sequence is TGTGCCAGCAGTTACGGCCCGGGATCTGTAAATGAGCAGTTCTTC.

The chain couples TRBV5-5 to TRBJ2-1; 12 nucleotides agree with TRBD2. The junction had 10 bases not matched to a gene; V was cut back by 7 bases and J by 8 bases. This CDR3 is 15 amino acids long. Germline CDR1 reads SGHKS; CDR2 reads YYEKEE (reference sequence). Here the CDR3 reads CASASASGREHEQFF. The CDR3 DNA reads as TGTGCCAGCGCCTCAGCTAGCGGGAGGGAGCATGAGCAGTTCTTC.

The rearrangement links TRBV10-1 to TRBJ2-3, with D hard to call. Germline values: CDR1 WNHNN, CDR2 SYGVQD (reference sequence). The V end was cut by 3 bases, the J end by 0 bases, with 13 bases between. The CDR3 length is 16 residues. In nucleotides, the CDR3 is TGCGCCAGCAGTGATCTTGGAGTTTCTAGCACAGATACGCAGTATTTT. Protein product: CASSDLGVSSTDTQYF.

The V call is TRBV3-1 (or the pseudogene TRBV3-2), the J call TRBJ2-4, with D possibly being TRBD2 (5 bases). Germline CDR1 reads LGHDT; CDR2 reads YNNKEL (reference sequence). This CDR3 is 14 amino acids long. V was shortened by 0 bases and J by 16 bases, with 19 bases between the two germline ends. The chain's CDR3 is CASSQDSSSGPRYF. The CDR3, as DNA: TGTGCCAGCAGCCAAGATTCGTCCAGCGGCCCTCGATACTTC.

This rearrangement joins TRBV28 to TRBJ2-2, with 8 bases matching TRBD2. The CDR3 covers 16 residues. The V and J ends lost 4 bases and 3 bases, in that order; junction bases with no gene match: 7. The germline V gene has CDR1 MDHEN and CDR2 SYDVKM. The CDR3, as DNA: TGTGCCAGCAGTTATGGACTAGCTAAGGACACCGGGGAGCTGTTTTTT. It codes for CASSYGLAKDTGELFF.

The rearrangement uses TRBV20-1 and TRBJ1-2; D not resolved. Trimming removed 4 bases from V and 5 bases from J, with 5 bases in between. Germline V gives CDR1 DFQATT, CDR2 SNEGSKA (reference sequence). CDR3 length: 10 amino acids. In DNA, the CDR3 is TGCAGTGCTATCAATTATGGCTACACCTTC. Translated, it gives CSAINYGYTF.

J is TRBJ2-7 and V is TRBV11-1, with TRBD2 identical over 10 bases. The CDR3 extends over 15 amino acids. Germline CDR1 is SGHAT and CDR2 is FQDESV (reference sequence). The V gene end was trimmed by 7 bases and the J gene end by 4 bases; junction bases not matched to a gene: 10. CDR3 DNA sequence: TGTGCCAGCATGCTCTCTGTAGCGGGAGGTTACGAGCAGTACTTC. Its protein product is CASMLSVAGGYEQYF.

The genes are TRBV11-2 and TRBJ2-2, with TRBD2 matching 11 bases. The germline V gene encodes CDR1 SGHAT and CDR2 FQNNGV. The length of the CDR3 is 15 residues. Trimming cost V 5 bases and J 7 bases; bases outside gene matches: 6. The CDR3 sequence: CASSLTTSGSGELFF. As DNA, the CDR3 is TGTGCCAGCAGCCTTACAACTAGCGGGAGCGGGGAGCTGTTTTTT.

The gene calls are TRBV19 and TRBJ2-1; 8 bases match TRBD1. CDR1 and CDR2 (germline): LNHDA, SQIVND (reference sequence). V shed 4 bases, J shed 1 base, and the junction held 3 bases outside the gene matches. The CDR3 contains 15 residues. CDR3 coding DNA: TGTGCCAGTAGTACTACAGGGGGGTCCTACAATGAGCAGTTCTTC. This encodes CASSTTGGSYNEQFF. The complete variable domain, with remaining parts taken from reference TRBV19 and TRBJ2-1, reads DGGITQSPKYLFRKEGQNVTLSCEQNLNHDAMYWYRQDPGQGLRLIYYSQIVNDFQKGDIAEGYSVSREKKESFPLTVTSAQKNPTAFYLCASSTTGGSYNEQFFGPGTRLTVL.

The gene calls are TRBV28 and TRBJ1-4, with D possibly TRBD1 on 5 matching bases. Trimming shortened V by 3 bases and J by 6 bases, and 17 bases separated the two germline ends. Per germline, CDR1 MDHEN and CDR2 SYDVKM. The CDR3 runs 16 residues. CDR3 coding DNA: TGTGCCAGCAGTTTTGCCCGGGGGGGGAGGTATGAAAAACTGTTTTTT. Encoded protein: CASSFARGGRYEKLFF.

The genes are TRBV20-1 and TRBJ1-5, with TRBD1 identical over 10 bases. V trimming: 3 bases; J trimming: 7 bases; junction bases outside the gene matches: 6. The CDR3 loop spans 14 amino acids. Germline V gives CDR1 DFQATT, CDR2 SNEGSKA (reference sequence). The CDR3 sequence is CSASLTGGDQPQHF. In nucleotides, the CDR3 is TGCAGTGCTAGTTTGACAGGGGGCGACCAGCCCCAGCATTTT.

This chain links TRBV28 with TRBJ1-2; 7 bases match TRBD1. The V and J ends lost 5 bases and 8 bases, in that order; junction bases with no gene match: 5. Looked up from germline, CDR1 is MDHEN and CDR2 is SYDVKM. The CDR3 is made up of 12 amino acids. CDR3 bases: TGTGCCAGCAGTCCCCAGGGGGTAGGCTACACCTTC. It specifies CASSPQGVGYTF.

This clone was observed a single time. The chain uses TRBV18 and TRBJ2-1; TRBD2 matches 14 bases. The CDR3 is made up of 16 amino acids. V was clipped by 5 bases and J by 6 bases; unmatched bases: 6. Germline loops: CDR1 KGHSH, CDR2 LQKENI. The DNA for the CDR3 is TGTGCCAGCTCATCGGGACTAGCGGGAGTCCGCAATGAGCAGTTCTTC. This encodes CASSSGLAGVRNEQFF.

This chain links TRBV7-2 with TRBJ2-7, with D possibly matching TRBD1 (6 bases). CDR1 and CDR2 from the germline V gene are SGHTA and FQGNSA. This CDR3 has 16 amino acids. Trimming took 10 bases from V and 3 from J, leaving 25 bases between them. Written as DNA, the CDR3 is TGTGCCACCCCCAGAACGACAGGATGCTTAAACTACGAGCAGTACGTC. Translation: CATPRTTGCLNYEQYV.

The chain recombines TRBV3-1 (or the pseudogene TRBV3-2) with TRBJ1-4; 10 bases are shared with TRBD1. Per the germline V gene, CDR1 is LGHDT and CDR2 is YNNKEL (reference sequence). V lost 4 bases to trimming and J lost 8 bases; unmatched junction nucleotides: 7. This CDR3 has 15 residues. In DNA form, the CDR3 reads TGTGCCAGCAGCCCCAGACAGGGGGCGCGGGAAAAACTGTTTTTT. This encodes CASSPRQGAREKLFF.

The rearrangement uses TRBV24-1 and TRBJ2-7, with 7 bases identical to TRBD1. The length of the CDR3 is 16 residues. Germline lookup yields CDR1 KGHDR and CDR2 SFDVKD. With 4 bases clipped from V and 3 bases from J, the junction kept 11 bases outside the gene matches. CDR3 region: CATSEKVRDRHYEQYV. The CDR3 DNA reads TGTGCCACCAGTGAGAAGGTGAGGGACAGACACTACGAGCAGTACGTC.

This chain links TRBV6-6 with TRBJ2-1; the match to TRBD2 covers 10 bases. The germline CDR1 and CDR2 sequences are MNHNY and SVGAGI (reference sequence). The trim removed 8 bases at V and 6 bases at J, leaving 10 bases unmatched. There are 15 residues in the CDR3. The CDR3 protein is CASLHGPSGGNEQFF. The CDR3 DNA is TGTGCCAGCCTACACGGGCCTAGCGGGGGCAATGAGCAGTTCTTC.

CDR3 nucleotides: TGTGCCAGCAGTGGGGACAGGGGTTACCGTAGCGAGCAGTACGTC. Its protein is CASSGDRGYRSEQYV. The chain employs TRBV28 and TRBJ2-7; 10 positions agree with TRBD1. The CDR3 runs to 15 residues. Trimming cost V 5 bases and J 6 bases; bases outside gene matches: 10. CDR1 is MDHEN, CDR2 SYDVKM, per germline.

The CDR3 region is CASSELAGAGEQYF. CDR3 DNA: TGTGCCAGCAGCGAGTTAGCGGGAGCAGGAGAGCAGTACTTC. The chain links TRBV7-2 to TRBJ2-7, with TRBD2 matching 9 bases. Germline CDR1 and CDR2: SGHTA and FQGNSA. V trimming: 5 bases; J trimming: 7 bases; junction bases outside the gene matches: 9. The CDR3 sequence is 14 residues long.

The V and J genes are TRBV5-4 and TRBJ1-2, with 7 bases lining up with TRBD1. V gave up 4 bases and J gave up 6 bases; unmatched junction bases: 9. Germline CDR1 and CDR2: SGHNT and YYREEE (reference sequence). The length of the CDR3 is 14 residues. CDR3 nucleotides: TGTGCCAGCAGCCGACAGGGTTGGATTAATGGCTACACCTTC. Translated: CASSRQGWINGYTF.

The rearrangement joins TRBV3-1 (or the pseudogene TRBV3-2) to TRBJ2-7, with 10 bases that match TRBD1. From germline, CDR1 is LGHDT and CDR2 YNNKEL (reference sequence). This CDR3 region has 17 residues. Unmatched junction bases numbered 12, after V lost 4 bases and J lost 3 bases. CDR3 protein: CASSRDRGIRGIYEQYF. In nucleotides, the CDR3 is TGTGCCAGCAGCCGGGACAGGGGTATTAGGGGGATCTACGAGCAGTACTTC.

The CDR3: CASSLETGEDGELFF. The CDR3 nucleotides are TGCGCCAGCAGCTTGGAAACAGGGGAGGACGGGGAGCTGTTTTTT. The chain joins TRBV5-1 to TRBJ2-2; D may be TRBD1 (7 bases). CDR1 is SGHRS and CDR2 is YFSETQ in the germline V gene. Trimming removed 0 bases at V and 7 bases at J, with 13 bases between. This CDR3 is 15 amino acids long.

The chain is built from TRBV7-9 and TRBJ2-1, with TRBD2 identical over 9 bases. Looked up from germline, CDR1 is SEHNR and CDR2 is FQNEAQ (reference sequence). Trimming at V came to 4 bases and at J to 2 bases, leaving 6 bases not matched to a gene. The CDR3 totals 16 residues. This chain's CDR3 is CASSSRTSEAYNEQFF. The CDR3 DNA is TGTGCCAGCAGCTCCCGGACTAGCGAAGCCTACAATGAGCAGTTCTTC. The complete variable domain, with remaining parts taken from reference TRBV7-9 and TRBJ2-1, reads DTGVSQNPRHKITKRGQNVTFRCDPISEHNRLYWYRQTLGQGPEFLTYFQNEAQLEKSRLLSDRFSAERPKGSFSTLEIQRTEQGDSAMYLCASSSRTSEAYNEQFFGPGTRLTVL.

The chain joins TRBV30 to TRBJ2-7, with D possibly being TRBD1 (7 bases). Trimming removed 2 bases from V and 5 bases from J, with 19 bases in between. The CDR3 covers 15 residues. CDR1 GTSNPN and CDR2 SVGIG come from the germline V gene (reference sequence). The CDR3 nucleotides read TGTGCCTGGAGTAGGAGGGGGCGCGTTGGAAACGAGCAGTACTTC. Translated: CAWSRRGRVGNEQYF.

In nucleotides, the CDR3 is TGCGCCAGCAGCTTGGCGGCGGGAGGGCTACGTGAGCAGTTCTTC. Translated: CASSLAAGGLREQFF. This chain links TRBV5-1 with TRBJ2-1; 9 bases are a match to TRBD2. With 0 bases clipped from V and 9 bases from J, the junction kept 7 bases outside the gene matches. Germline CDR1 SGHRS, CDR2 YFSETQ. The CDR3 covers 15 residues.